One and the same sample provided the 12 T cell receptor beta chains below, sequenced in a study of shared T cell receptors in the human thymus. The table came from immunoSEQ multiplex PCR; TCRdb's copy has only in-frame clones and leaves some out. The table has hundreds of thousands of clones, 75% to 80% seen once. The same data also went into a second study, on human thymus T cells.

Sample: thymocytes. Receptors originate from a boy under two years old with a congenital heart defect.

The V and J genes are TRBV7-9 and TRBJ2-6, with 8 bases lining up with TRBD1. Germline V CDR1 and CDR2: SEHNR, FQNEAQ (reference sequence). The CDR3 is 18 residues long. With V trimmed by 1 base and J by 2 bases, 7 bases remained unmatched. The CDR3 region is CASSLGVGQGPGANVLTF. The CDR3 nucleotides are TGTGCCAGCAGCTTAGGTGTAGGACAGGGTCCTGGGGCCAACGTCCTGACTTTC.

CDR3 residues: CASKHANYGYTF. The DNA for the CDR3 is TGTGCCAGCAAGCATGCTAACTATGGCTACACCTTC. This chain connects TRBV2 to TRBJ1-2; D not resolved. The length of the CDR3 is 12 residues. V lost 7 bases and J lost 0, with 6 bases in between. The germline CDR1 and CDR2 sequences are SNHLY and FYNNEI.

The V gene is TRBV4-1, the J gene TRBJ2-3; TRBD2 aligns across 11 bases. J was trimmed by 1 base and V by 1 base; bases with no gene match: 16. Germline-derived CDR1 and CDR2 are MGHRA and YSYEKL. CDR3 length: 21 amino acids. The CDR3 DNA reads TGCGCCAGCAGCCAAGTGGCGAAAATGGGGGATAGCGGGAGGGGCACAGATACGCAGTATTTT. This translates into CASSQVAKMGDSGRGTDTQYF.

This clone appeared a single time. For the CDR3, the DNA is TGTGCCAGCAGTCCCCACCCGACGGGCTACGAGCAGTACTTC. Its translation: CASSPHPTGYEQYF. The V call is TRBV27, the J call TRBJ2-7; no firm D call. The V gene's germline CDR1 is MNHEY and CDR2 SMNVEV (reference sequence). Trimming cost V 5 bases and J 3 bases, with 14 bases left between them. This CDR3 spans 14 amino acids.

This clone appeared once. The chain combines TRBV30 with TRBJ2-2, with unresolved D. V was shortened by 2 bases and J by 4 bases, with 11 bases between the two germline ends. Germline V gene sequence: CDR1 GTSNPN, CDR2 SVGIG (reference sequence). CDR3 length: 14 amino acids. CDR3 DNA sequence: TGTGCCTGGAGTATGAGACACCCCACCGGGGAGCTGTTTTTT. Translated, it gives CAWSMRHPTGELFF.

The CDR3 is CASSLERDEQYF. The CDR3 DNA reads TGCGCCAGCAGCTTGGAGAGGGACGAGCAGTACTTC. The rearrangement links TRBV5-1 to TRBJ2-7; a weak D match, TRBD2 (5 bases). The CDR3 sequence is 12 residues long. Germline-derived CDR1 and CDR2 are SGHRS and YFSETQ. V lost 0 bases to trimming and J lost 5 bases, with 6 bases between them. Full variable domain (missing parts from reference TRBV5-1 and TRBJ2-7): KAGVTQTPRYLIKTRGQQVTLSCSPISGHRSVSWYQQTPGQGLQFLFEYFSETQRNKGNFPGRFSGRQFSNSRSEMNVSTLELGDSALYLCASSLERDEQYFGPGTRLTVT.

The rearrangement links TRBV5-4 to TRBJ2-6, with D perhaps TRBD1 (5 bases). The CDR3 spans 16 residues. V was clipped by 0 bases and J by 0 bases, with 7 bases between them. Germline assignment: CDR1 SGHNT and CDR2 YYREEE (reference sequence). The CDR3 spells CASSLGTSSGANVLTF. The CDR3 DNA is TGTGCCAGCAGCTTGGGGACATCCTCTGGGGCCAACGTCCTGACTTTC.

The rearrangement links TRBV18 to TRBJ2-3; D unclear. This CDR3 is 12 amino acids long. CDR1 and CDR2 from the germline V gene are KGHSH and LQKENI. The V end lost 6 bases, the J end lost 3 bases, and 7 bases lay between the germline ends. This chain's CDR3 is CASSARTDTQYF. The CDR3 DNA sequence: TGTGCCAGCTCGGCGAGGACAGATACGCAGTATTTT.

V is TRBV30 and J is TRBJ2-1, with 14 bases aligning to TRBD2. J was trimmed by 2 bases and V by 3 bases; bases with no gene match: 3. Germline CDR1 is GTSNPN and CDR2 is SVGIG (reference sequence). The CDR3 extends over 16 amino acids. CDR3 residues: CAWSGTSGRPYNEQFF. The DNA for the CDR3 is TGTGCCTGGAGCGGGACTAGCGGGAGACCCTACAATGAGCAGTTCTTC.

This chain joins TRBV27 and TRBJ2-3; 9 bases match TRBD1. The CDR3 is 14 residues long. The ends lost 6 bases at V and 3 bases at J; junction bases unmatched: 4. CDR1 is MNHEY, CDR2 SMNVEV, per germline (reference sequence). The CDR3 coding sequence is TGTGCCAGCAGCCGGACAGGGGAGACAGATACGCAGTATTTT. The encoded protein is CASSRTGETDTQYF.

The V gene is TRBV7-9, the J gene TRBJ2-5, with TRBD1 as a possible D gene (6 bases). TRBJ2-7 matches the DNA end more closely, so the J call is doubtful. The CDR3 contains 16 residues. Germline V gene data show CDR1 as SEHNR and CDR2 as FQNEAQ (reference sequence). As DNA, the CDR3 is TGTGCCAGCAGCTTAGCGGCGAGGACAGCCGCCTACGAGCAGTACTTC. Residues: CASSLAARTAAYEQYF.

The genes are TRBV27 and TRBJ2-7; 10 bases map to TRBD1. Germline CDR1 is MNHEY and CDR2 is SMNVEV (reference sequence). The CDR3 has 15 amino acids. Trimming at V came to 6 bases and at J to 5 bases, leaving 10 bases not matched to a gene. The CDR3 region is CASRFRDRGFDEQYF. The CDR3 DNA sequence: TGTGCCAGCAGATTCCGGGACAGGGGCTTCGACGAGCAGTACTTC.